These 10 T cell receptor beta chains originate from one sample sequenced in a study of cytomegalovirus exposure and HLA in healthy donors. TCRdb keeps only in-frame clones here, not all; method: immunoSEQ multiplex PCR. Of some 61,000 clones in the sample, approximately 97% were seen once. What was sequenced was PBMCs. The receptors here all came from a woman aged 18-29 years in good health and CMV-seropositive.

The chain is built from TRBV7-8 and TRBJ2-1; a possible D gene is TRBD1 (6 bases). The germline V and J ends were trimmed by 2 bases and 0 bases, with 8 bases remaining between them. Germline V gives CDR1 SGHVS, CDR2 FQNEAQ. The CDR3 length is 15 residues. The CDR3 protein is CASSLQGSSYNEQFF. CDR3 nucleotides: TGTGCCAGCAGCTTACAGGGGAGCTCCTACAATGAGCAGTTCTTC.

V usage is TRBV19 and J usage is TRBJ2-3, with 8 bases aligning to TRBD1. Germline V gene data show CDR1 as LNHDA and CDR2 as SQIVND (reference sequence). V was pared by 4 bases and J by 4 bases, with 4 bases of the junction left unmatched. This CDR3 region has 14 residues. CDR3 protein: CASSTGQGADTQYF. For the CDR3, the DNA is TGTGCCAGTAGTACCGGACAGGGTGCAGATACGCAGTATTTT.

The CDR3 loop reads CASSGRGSRGNQPQHF. The CDR3 DNA reads TGTGCCAGCAGTGGCAGGGGGTCTAGGGGCAATCAGCCCCAGCATTTT. The rearrangement uses TRBV21-1 and TRBJ1-5; the table calls TRBD1, which could not be checked here. TRBV21-1 is labeled a pseudogene. The CDR3 runs 16 residues.

About this clone: The sample holds other DNA sequences that translate to the same CDR3. V usage is TRBV27 and J usage is TRBJ2-7; D remains ambiguous. Germline CDR1 is MNHEY and CDR2 is SMNVEV (reference sequence). Trimming shortened V by 4 bases and J by 0 bases, and 4 bases separated the two germline ends. The length of the CDR3 is 12 residues. The CDR3 reads CASSSSSYEQYF. The DNA for the CDR3 is TGTGCCAGCAGTTCGAGCTCCTACGAGCAGTACTTC.

The chain links TRBV28 to TRBJ2-7; tentative D call: TRBD2 (5 bases). The V gene's germline CDR1 is MDHEN and CDR2 SYDVKM. Trimming left V 3 bases short and J 2 bases short, with 11 bases between. This CDR3 comprises 14 residues. DNA of the CDR3: TGTGCCAGCAGTTTCGGCGGGTCCGCCTACGAGCAGTACTTC. This sequence encodes CASSFGGSAYEQYF.

The gene calls are TRBV29-1 and TRBJ2-3; 8 bases map to TRBD1. With 4 bases clipped from V and 2 bases from J, the junction kept 8 bases outside the gene matches. This CDR3 contains 15 residues. Germline V CDR1 and CDR2: SQVTM, ANQGSEA. The CDR3 DNA reads as TGCAGCGTTGGACTCGTGACAGGGGTCACAGATACGCAGTATTTT. Protein: CSVGLVTGVTDTQYF.

This sequence joins TRBV28 and TRBJ1-3; D is possibly TRBD1 (5 bases). Germline V gene sequence: CDR1 MDHEN, CDR2 SYDVKM. CDR3 length equals 16 residues. V lost 5 bases and J lost 0, with 14 bases in between. CDR3 nucleotides: TGTGCCAGCAGTCCCGGGGGGGGGAGCTCTGGAAACACCATATATTTT. Its protein product is CASSPGGGSSGNTIYF.

The V gene is TRBV29-1, the J gene TRBJ1-4; D call uncertain. This CDR3 has 12 residues. Germline CDR1 SQVTM, CDR2 ANQGSEA. V shed 5 bases and J shed 8 bases, with 12 bases lying between them. The CDR3 DNA sequence: TGCAGCGTTTTTGACTCGGGGGAAAAACTGTTTTTT. This gives the protein CSVFDSGEKLFF.

This chain joins TRBV9 and TRBJ2-5; D is unclear. This CDR3 is built from 16 residues. V lost 1 base and J 3 bases, leaving 16 bases between the germline ends. Germline V gives CDR1 SGDLS, CDR2 YYNGEE. The CDR3 region is CASSVSTAGVEETQYF. CDR3 in DNA: TGTGCCAGCAGCGTATCTACGGCAGGCGTTGAAGAGACCCAGTACTTC.

J is TRBJ2-1 and V is TRBV4-1; the D gene is possibly TRBD2 (6 bases). V was pared by 4 bases and J by 1 base, with 8 bases between. The V gene's germline CDR1 is MGHRA and CDR2 YSYEKL. This CDR3 contains 14 residues. The CDR3 loop is CASSLGTSYNEQFF. CDR3 coding DNA: TGCGCCAGCAGCCTCGGGACTTCCTACAATGAGCAGTTCTTC.